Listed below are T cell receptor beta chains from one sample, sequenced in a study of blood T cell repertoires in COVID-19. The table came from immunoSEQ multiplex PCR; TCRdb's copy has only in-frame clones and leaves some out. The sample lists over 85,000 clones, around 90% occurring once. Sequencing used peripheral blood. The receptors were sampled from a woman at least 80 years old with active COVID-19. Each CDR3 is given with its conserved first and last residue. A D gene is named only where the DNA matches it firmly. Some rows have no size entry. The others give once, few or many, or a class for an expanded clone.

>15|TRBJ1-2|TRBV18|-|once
TGTGCCAGCTCACCAGGTCCCAGGGCGAACTATGGCTACACCTTC
CASSPGPRANYGYTF
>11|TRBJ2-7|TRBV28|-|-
TGTGCCAGCAGTTTTAGCTACGAGCAGTACTTC
CASSFSYEQYF
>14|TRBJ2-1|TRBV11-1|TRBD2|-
TGTGCCAGCAGCAAGCGGGGCTCCTACAATGAGCAGTTCTTC
CASSKRGSYNEQFF
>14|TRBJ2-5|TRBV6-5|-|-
TGTGCCAGCAGTTACTCGATCACTGGAGAGACCCAGTACTTC
CASSYSITGETQYF
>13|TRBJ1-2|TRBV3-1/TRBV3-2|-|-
TGTGCCAGCAGCCGGGCTTCCGTTTATGGCTACACCTTC
CASSRASVYGYTF
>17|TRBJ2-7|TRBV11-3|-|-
TGTGCCAGCAGCTTAAGGGGCAAGGACCGCCTAATCTACGAGCAGTACTTC
CASSLRGKDRLIYEQYF
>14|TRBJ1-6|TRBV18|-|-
TGTGCCAGCTCACAAAGCCTTCATAATTCACCCCTCCACTTT
CASSQSLHNSPLHF
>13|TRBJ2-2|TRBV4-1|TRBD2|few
TGCGCCAGCAGCCAAGGACTAGCGGGGGAGCTGTTTTTT
CASSQGLAGELFF
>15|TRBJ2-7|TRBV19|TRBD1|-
TGTGCCAGTAGTTTTCTCCGGACAGGGGACTACGAGCAGTACTTC
CASSFLRTGDYEQYF
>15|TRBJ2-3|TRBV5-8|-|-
TGTGCCAGCAGTATCGGGACAACCCGTGGAGATACGCAGTATTTT
CASSIGTTRGDTQYF
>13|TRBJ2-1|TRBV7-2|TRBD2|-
TGTGCCAGCAGCTTAGGGGGACTAGCGCGGCAGTTCTTC
CASSLGGLARQFF
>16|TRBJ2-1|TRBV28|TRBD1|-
TGTGCCAGCAGTCTACCGGGACAGGGGAGCTACAATGAGCAGTTCTTC
CASSLPGQGSYNEQFF
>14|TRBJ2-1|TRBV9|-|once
TGTGCCAGCAGCGCGGTCGCAGGTTTTGATGAGCAGTTCTTC
CASSAVAGFDEQFF
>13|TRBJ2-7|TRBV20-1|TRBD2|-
TGCAGTGCTAGTCGCGGGAGAGGCTACGAGCAGTACTTC
CSASRGRGYEQYF
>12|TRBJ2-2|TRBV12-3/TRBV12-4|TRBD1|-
TGTGCCAGCAGTGCCCCCGGGACAGGGCTGTTTTTT
CASSAPGTGLFF
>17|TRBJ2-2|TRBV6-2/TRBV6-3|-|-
TGTGCCAGCAGTTACCCCCCTCGTGGGGCGAGCACCGGGGAGCTGTTTTTT
CASSYPPRGASTGELFF
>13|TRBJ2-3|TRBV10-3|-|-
TGTGCCATCAGTGATCGGAGCACAGATACGCAGTATTTT
CAISDRSTDTQYF
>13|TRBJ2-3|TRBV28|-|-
TGTGCCAGCAGTTTATATCGGGGGGATACGCAGTATTTT
CASSLYRGDTQYF
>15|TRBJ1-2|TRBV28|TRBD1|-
TGTGCCAGCAGGCTAATGTCCGGGACAGGGGTAGGCTACACCTTC
CASRLMSGTGVGYTF
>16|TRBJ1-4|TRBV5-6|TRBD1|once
TGTGCCAGCAGCCCCGGGACAGGGATCCGGGATGAAAAACTGTTTTTT
CASSPGTGIRDEKLFF
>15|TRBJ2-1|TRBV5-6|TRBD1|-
TGTGCCAGCAGCTTTCGACAGGGTCTGGCCAATGAGCAGTTCTTC
CASSFRQGLANEQFF
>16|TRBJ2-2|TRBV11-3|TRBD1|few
TGTGCCAGCAGCTCTGGGACAGGGCTAAACACCGGGGAGCTGTTTTTT
CASSSGTGLNTGELFF
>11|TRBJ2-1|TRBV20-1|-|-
TGCAGTGCCGGGGCGGGGTTTGAGCAGTTCTTC
CSAGAGFEQFF
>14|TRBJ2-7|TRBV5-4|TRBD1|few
TGTGCCAGCAGCACCGGGACAGGATTCAACGAGCAGTACTTC
CASSTGTGFNEQYF
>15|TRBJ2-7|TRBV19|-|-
TGTGCCAGCCGTACGACTTCCGGGACACCCTACGAGCAGTACTTC
CASRTTSGTPYEQYF
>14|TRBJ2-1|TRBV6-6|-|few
TGTGCCAGCAGTTACTCTTCTGTATACAATGAGCAGTTCTTC
CASSYSSVYNEQFF
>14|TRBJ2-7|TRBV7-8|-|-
TGTGCCAGCAGCTTAGTGGCCGGAGACTACGAGCAGTACTTC
CASSLVAGDYEQYF
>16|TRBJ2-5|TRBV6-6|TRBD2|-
TGTGCCAGCAGGAAGCAGACTAGCGGGAGTCAAGAGACCCAGTACTTC
CASRKQTSGSQETQYF
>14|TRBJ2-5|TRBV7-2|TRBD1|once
TGTGCCAGCAGCTTAGAAGGGACAGGGGGAACCCAGTACTTC
CASSLEGTGGTQYF
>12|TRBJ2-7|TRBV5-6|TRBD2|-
TGTGCCAGCAGCTGGGAGGGGTACGAGCAGTACTTC
CASSWEGYEQYF
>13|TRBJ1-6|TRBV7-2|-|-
TGTGCCAGCAGCTTAGGGACAGCCTCACCCCTCCACTTT
CASSLGTASPLHF
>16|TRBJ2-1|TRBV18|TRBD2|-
TGTGCCAGCTCACCAGGTGGTAGCGGGAGGGGAAATGAGCAGTTCTTC
CASSPGGSGRGNEQFF
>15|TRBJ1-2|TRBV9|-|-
TGTGCCAGCAGCGCCCAGACGACAGCTAACTATGGCTACACCTTC
CASSAQTTANYGYTF
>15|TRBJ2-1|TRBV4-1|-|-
TGCGCCAGCAGCCTCATTTTTAGCCCCTACAATGAGCAGTTCTTC
CASSLIFSPYNEQFF
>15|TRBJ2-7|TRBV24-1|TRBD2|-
TGTGCCACCAGTGACCCGAAGCGGGGATACTACGAGCAGTACTTC
CATSDPKRGYYEQYF
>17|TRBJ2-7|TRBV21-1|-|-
TGTGCCAGCAGCACCCTGCTCCTAGGAGGAAGTCCCTACGAGCAGTACTTC
CASSTLLLGGSPYEQYF
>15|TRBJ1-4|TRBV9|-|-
TGTGCCAGCAGTACCAGGGTGGCAACTAATGAAAAACTGTTTTTT
CASSTRVATNEKLFF
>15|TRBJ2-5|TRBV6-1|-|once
TGTGCCAGCAGTGAAGCGGGGGCAGTCCAAGAGACCCAGTACTTC
CASSEAGAVQETQYF
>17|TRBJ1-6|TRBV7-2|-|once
TGTGCCAGCAGCCATTCGTCGCGGAGCTCCTATAATTCACCCCTCCACTTT
CASSHSSRSSYNSPLHF
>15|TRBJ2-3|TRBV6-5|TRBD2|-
TGTGCCAGCAGTAAACTAGCGATTAGCACAGATACGCAGTATTTT
CASSKLAISTDTQYF
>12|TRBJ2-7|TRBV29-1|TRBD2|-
TGCAGCGTAGCGGGAGGGCCCTACGAGCAGTACTTC
CSVAGGPYEQYF
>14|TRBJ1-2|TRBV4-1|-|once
TGCGCCAGCAGCCAAGATACAGGGTTCTCGAGCTACACCTTC
CASSQDTGFSSYTF
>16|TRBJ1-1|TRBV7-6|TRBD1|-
TGTGCCAGCAGCTTCCGACAGGGCGATGGTGGCACTGAAGCTTTCTTT
CASSFRQGDGGTEAFF
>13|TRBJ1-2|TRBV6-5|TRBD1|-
TGTGCCAGCAGTTTCGGACAGGGGGCTGGCTACACCTTC
CASSFGQGAGYTF
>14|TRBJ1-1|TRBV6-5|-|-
TGTGCCAGCAGTTTCTCTATCCCCGGCACTGAAGCTTTCTTT
CASSFSIPGTEAFF
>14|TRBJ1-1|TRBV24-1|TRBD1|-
TGTGCCACCAGTGGGACAGGGGGCAACACTGAAGCTTTCTTT
CATSGTGGNTEAFF
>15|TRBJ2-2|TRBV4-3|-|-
TGCGCCAGCAGCCCCCGACTCAGGAACACCGGGGAGCTGTTTTTT
CASSPRLRNTGELFF
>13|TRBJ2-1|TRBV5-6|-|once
TGTGCCAGCAGCTTGTGGGGAGACAATGAGCAGTTCTTC
CASSLWGDNEQFF
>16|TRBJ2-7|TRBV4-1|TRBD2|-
TGCGCCAGCAGCCAAGCTAAGCGGGAGGGCTCCTACGAGCAGTACTTC
CASSQAKREGSYEQYF
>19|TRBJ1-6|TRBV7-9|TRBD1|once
TGTGCCAGCAGCCCAGTGGGACAGCCGAAGGGCTCCTATAATTCACCCCTCCACTTT
CASSPVGQPKGSYNSPLHF
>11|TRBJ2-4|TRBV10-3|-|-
TGTGCCATCAGTGAGTCTAGCATTCAGTACTTC
CAISESSIQYF
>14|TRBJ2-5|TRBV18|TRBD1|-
TGTGCCAGCTCATCAGGGACAGGGTCAGTGACCCAGTACTTC
CASSSGTGSVTQYF
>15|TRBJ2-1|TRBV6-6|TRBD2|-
TGTGCCAGCAGTTACTCAGCGGGAGGGCGGAATGAGCAGTTCTTC
CASSYSAGGRNEQFF
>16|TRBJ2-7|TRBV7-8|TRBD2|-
TGTGCCAGCAATTTGGGAGGGGCTAGCGGGACCTACGAGCAGTACTTC
CASNLGGASGTYEQYF
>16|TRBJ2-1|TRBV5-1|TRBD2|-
TGCGCCAGCAGCCGTGGGACTAGCGGGAGGGTTTGGGAGCAGTTCTTC
CASSRGTSGRVWEQFF
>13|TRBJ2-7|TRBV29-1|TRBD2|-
TGCAGCGTTCACCTAGCGGGGATCTACGAGCAGTACTTC
CSVHLAGIYEQYF
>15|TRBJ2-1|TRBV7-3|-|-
TGTGCCAGCAGCCCTGTAGGGAGCTCATACAATGAGCAGTTCTTC
CASSPVGSSYNEQFF
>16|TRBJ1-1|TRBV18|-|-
TGTGCCAGCTCCCCTGGGGGGGCGGTGGTTCAGGGTGAAGCTTTCTTT
CASSPGGAVVQGEAFF
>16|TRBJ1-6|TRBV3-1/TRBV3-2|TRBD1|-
TGTGCCAGCAGCTTCGGTCAGACAGGGGTTAATTCACCCCTCCACTTT
CASSFGQTGVNSPLHF